This T cell receptor (beta chain) was obtained from a study of OX40 agonist ivuxolimab in advanced cancers. Study-level background: The costimulatory receptor OX40 (CD134) was targeted by ivuxolimab, a fully human IgG2 agonistic monoclonal antibody. Intravenous ivuxolimab was administered to patients every 2 weeks at six dose levels: 0.01, 0.1, 0.3, 1.5, 3 and 10 mg/kg. Of the roughly 53 patients in dose escalation, around 20 had hepatocellular carcinoma, some 15 had melanoma, 9 had renal cell carcinoma and 9 had head and neck cancer. The dose-escalation cohort was over 70% male with a mean age of roughly 62 years, ranging from about 23 to 85. Patients were allowed to have had prior anti-PD-1, anti-PD-L1 or anti-CTLA-4 therapy, and around 43% of the dose-escalation patients had been treated with checkpoint inhibitors. Partial responses occurred in three dose-escalation patients: two with cutaneous melanoma and one with hepatocellular carcinoma. The purpose of peripheral TCRbeta sequencing was to test whether ivuxolimab changed TCR sequence diversity and led to clonal T-cell expansion. The paper reports the monotherapy dose-escalation portion (N = 52 patients) of the phase I ivuxolimab trial.

The cysteine opens and the phenylalanine closes a CDR3 of 15 amino acids. Only CDR3 DNA is held: 45 bases, read in frame from base 1. The germline V gene sets CDR1 to ENHRY and CDR2 to SYGVKD. Here V drops 4 bases and J drops 1 base, and the junction holds 4 bases not matched to any gene. Paper-wide results and their limitations: Low levels of normalized T-cell clonal expansion were also seen in some nonresponding patients. Antigen specificity was not determined for the clonally expanded peripheral T cells. In the 0.1-3.0 mg/kg groups, partial responders had among the lowest normalized peripheral clonal expansion, particularly in CD8+ T cells. After ivuxolimab, CD8+ T cells had more expanded clones than CD4+ T cells on average. At doses of 0.1 to 3.0 mg/kg, clonal expansion of both CD4+ and CD8+ T cells in blood was seen between baseline and week 6.

Patients with autoimmune disease history or receiving systemic immunosuppression were excluded from the trial. Peripheral blood for TCR sequencing was collected from all dose cohorts at baseline, on cycle 4 day 1, and on cycle 7 day 1. Samples came from an open-label, multicenter, first-in-human phase I dose-escalation trial of ivuxolimab. Adults with locally advanced or metastatic head and neck squamous cell, hepatocellular, melanoma or renal cell carcinoma were enrolled in the trial. Before TCR sequencing, CD4+ T cells and CD8+ T cells from peripheral blood were sorted into separate populations. Genomic DNA was isolated from the sorted cells so that the TCRbeta CDR3 region could be sequenced. The immunoSEQ Assay was used to sequence the TCRbeta CDR3 regions. Entries here come from immuneACCESS through TCRdb and include only in-frame sequences with V and J called. Some clones fail to appear in such tables; in the studies checked, an unresolved V gene covers under half of the shortfall, and the cause of the remainder is unknown. The sample table lists around 76,000 clones, roughly 90% of them with a count of one. Of the sample, 9% to 10% is held by the ten largest clones.

To note about this clone: The target of this receptor is not known. One base away there is no much larger clone; base qualities are not given.

The V gene is TRBV10-3 and the J gene is TRBJ2-5; 9 bases in between match TRBD2. The sample consisted of CD4+ or CD8+ T cells sorted from blood, taken in a trial of the OX40 agonist ivuxolimab. The sequence derives from an adult with an advanced solid tumor such as melanoma, head and neck, liver or kidney cancer. CDR3 sequence: CAISGGLAPQETQYF. The DNA sequence follows: TGTGCCATCAGTGGGGGACTAGCCCCCCAAGAGACCCAGTACTTC.